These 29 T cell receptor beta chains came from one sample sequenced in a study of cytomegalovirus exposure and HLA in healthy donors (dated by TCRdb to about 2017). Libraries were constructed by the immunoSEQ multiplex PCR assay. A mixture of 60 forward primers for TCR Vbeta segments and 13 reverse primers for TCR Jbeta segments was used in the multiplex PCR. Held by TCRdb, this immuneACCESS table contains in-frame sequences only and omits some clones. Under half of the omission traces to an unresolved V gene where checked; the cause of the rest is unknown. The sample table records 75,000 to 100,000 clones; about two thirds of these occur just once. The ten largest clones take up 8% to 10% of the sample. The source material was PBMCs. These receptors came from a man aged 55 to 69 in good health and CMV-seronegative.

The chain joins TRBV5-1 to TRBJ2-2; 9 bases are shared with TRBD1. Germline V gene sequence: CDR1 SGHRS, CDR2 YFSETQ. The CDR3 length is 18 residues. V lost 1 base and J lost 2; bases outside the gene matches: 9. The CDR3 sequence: CASSLQGQGLPNTGELFF. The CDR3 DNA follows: TGCGCCAGCAGCTTGCAGGGACAGGGACTACCCAACACCGGGGAGCTGTTTTTT.

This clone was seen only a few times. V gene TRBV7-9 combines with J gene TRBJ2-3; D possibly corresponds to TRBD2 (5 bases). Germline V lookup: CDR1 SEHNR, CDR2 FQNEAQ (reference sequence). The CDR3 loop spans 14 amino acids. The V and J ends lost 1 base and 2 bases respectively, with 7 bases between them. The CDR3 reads CASSLVTTTDTQYF. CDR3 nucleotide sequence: TGTGCCAGCAGCTTAGTGACTACCACAGATACGCAGTATTTT.

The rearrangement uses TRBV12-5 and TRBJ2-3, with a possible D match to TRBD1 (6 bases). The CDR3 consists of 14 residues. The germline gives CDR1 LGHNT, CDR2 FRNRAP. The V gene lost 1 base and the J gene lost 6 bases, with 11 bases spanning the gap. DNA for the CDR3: TGTGCTAGTGGTTTGGAGGGGGTCCCGGATACGCAGTATTTT. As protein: CASGLEGVPDTQYF.

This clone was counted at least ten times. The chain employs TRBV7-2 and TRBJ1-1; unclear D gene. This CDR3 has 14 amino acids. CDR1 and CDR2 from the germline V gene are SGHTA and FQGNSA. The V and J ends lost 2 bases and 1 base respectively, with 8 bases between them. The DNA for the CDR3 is TGTGCCAGCAGCTTAACTCCAGGGAACACTGAAGCTTTCTTT. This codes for CASSLTPGNTEAFF.

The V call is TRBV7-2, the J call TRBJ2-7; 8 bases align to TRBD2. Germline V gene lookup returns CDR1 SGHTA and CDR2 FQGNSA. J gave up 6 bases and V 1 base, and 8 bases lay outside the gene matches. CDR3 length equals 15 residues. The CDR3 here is CASSLEGTRSGEQYF. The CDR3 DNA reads TGTGCCAGCAGCTTAGAAGGGACTAGAAGCGGCGAGCAGTACTTC.

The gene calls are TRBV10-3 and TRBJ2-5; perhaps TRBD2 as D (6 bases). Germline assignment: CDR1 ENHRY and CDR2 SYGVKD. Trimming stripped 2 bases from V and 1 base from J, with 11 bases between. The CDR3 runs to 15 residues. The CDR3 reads CAISERRESQETQYF. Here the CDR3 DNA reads TGTGCCATCAGTGAGAGACGGGAGTCCCAAGAGACCCAGTACTTC.

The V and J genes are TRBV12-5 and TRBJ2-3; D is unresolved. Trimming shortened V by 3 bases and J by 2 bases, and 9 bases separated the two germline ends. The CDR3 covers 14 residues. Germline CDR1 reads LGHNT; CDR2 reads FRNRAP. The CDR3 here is CASGLGQVTDTQYF. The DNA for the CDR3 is TGTGCTAGTGGTTTAGGCCAGGTCACAGATACGCAGTATTTT.

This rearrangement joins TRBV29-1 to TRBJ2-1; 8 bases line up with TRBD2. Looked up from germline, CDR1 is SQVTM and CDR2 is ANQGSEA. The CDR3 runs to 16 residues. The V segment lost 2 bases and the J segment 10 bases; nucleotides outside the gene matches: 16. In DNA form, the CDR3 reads TGCAGCGTTGAAAGTATAGCGGGACTAGAAAGTGGGGAGCAGTTCTTC. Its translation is CSVESIAGLESGEQFF.

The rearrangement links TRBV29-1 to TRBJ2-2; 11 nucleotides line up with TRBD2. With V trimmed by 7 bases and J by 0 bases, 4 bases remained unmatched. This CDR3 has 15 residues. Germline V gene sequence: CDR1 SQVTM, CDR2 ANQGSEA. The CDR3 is CSGRTSGPNTGELFF. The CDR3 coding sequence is TGCAGCGGGCGGACTAGCGGGCCGAACACCGGGGAGCTGTTTTTT.

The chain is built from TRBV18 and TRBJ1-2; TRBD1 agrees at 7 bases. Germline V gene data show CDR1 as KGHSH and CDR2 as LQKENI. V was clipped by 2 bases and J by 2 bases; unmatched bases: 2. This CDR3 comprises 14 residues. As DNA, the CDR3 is TGTGCCAGCTCACCAGAGGGACAGAACTATGGCTACACCTTC. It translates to CASSPEGQNYGYTF. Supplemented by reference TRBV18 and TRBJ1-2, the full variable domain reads NAGVMQNPRHLVRRRGQEARLRCSPMKGHSHVYWYRQLPEEGLKFMVYLQKENIIDESGMPKERFSAEFPKEGPSILRIQQVVRGDSAAYFCASSPEGQNYGYTFGSGTRLTVV.

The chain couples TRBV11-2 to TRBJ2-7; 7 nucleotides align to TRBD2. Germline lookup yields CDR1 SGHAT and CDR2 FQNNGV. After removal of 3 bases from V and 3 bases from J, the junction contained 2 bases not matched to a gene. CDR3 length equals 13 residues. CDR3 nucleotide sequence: TGTGCCAGCAGCTTTGGGGGGGACTACGAGCAGTACTTC. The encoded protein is CASSFGGDYEQYF.

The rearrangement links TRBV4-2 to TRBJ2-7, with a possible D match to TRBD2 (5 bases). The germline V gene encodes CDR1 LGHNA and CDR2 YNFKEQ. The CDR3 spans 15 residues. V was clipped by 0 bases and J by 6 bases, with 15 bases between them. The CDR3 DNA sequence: TGTGCCAGCAGCCAAGAACGGACTCGAGGGAGCGAGCAGTACTTC. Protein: CASSQERTRGSEQYF.

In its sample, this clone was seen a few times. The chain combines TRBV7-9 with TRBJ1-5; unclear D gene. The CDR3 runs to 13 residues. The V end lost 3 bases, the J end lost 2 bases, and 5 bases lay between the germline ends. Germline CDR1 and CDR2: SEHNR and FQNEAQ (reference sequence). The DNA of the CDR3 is TGTGCCAGCAGCTTCGGAGGCAATCAGCCCCAGCATTTT. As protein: CASSFGGNQPQHF.

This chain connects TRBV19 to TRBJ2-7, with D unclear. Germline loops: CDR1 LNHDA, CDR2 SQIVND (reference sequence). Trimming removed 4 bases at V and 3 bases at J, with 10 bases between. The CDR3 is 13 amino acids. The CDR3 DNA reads TGTGCCAGTAGTACCCAACATGGCTACGAGCAGTACTTC. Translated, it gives CASSTQHGYEQYF.

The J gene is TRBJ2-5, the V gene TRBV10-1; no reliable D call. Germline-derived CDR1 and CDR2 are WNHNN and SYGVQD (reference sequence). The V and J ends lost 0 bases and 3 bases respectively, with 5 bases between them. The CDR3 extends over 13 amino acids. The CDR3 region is CASSESSEETQYF. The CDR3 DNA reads TGCGCCAGCAGTGAGTCGTCAGAAGAGACCCAGTACTTC.

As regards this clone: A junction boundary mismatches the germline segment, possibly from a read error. CDR3 sequence reads: CVSSEAQVGQHYGYTF. The CDR3 bases are TGTGTCAGCAGTGAAGCGCAAGTGGGACAGCACTATGGCTACACCTTC. This rearrangement joins TRBV6-1 to TRBJ1-2; 7 nucleotides match TRBD1. The CDR3 sequence is 16 residues long. Germline lookup yields CDR1 MNHNS and CDR2 SASEGT.

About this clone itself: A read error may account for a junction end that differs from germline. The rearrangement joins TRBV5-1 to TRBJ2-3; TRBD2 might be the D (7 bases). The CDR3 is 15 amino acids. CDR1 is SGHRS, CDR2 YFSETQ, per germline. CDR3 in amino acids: CASTLGGLGTDTQYF. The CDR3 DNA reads TGCGCCAGCACCTTGGGGGGGCTAGGCACAGATACGCAGTATTTT.

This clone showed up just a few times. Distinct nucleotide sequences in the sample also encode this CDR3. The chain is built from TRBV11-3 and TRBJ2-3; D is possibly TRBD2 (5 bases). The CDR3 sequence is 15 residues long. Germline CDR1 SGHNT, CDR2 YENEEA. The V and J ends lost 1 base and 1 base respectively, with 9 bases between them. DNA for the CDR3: TGTGCCAGCAGCTTAGGCGGACTCCGCACAGATACGCAGTATTTT. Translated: CASSLGGLRTDTQYF.

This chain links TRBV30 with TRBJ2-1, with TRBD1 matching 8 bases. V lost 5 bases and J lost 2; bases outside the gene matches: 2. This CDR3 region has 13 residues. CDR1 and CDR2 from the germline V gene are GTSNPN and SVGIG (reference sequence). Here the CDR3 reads CAWGTGTYNEQFF. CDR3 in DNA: TGTGCCTGGGGGACAGGTACCTACAATGAGCAGTTCTTC.

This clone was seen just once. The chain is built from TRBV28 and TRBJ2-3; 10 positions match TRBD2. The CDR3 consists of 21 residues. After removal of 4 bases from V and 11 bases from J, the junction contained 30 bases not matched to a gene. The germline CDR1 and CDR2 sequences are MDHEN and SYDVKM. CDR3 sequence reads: CASSSPGMRSRQREGLVKQYF. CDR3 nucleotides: TGTGCCAGCAGTTCCCCGGGGATGCGAAGCAGACAGCGGGAGGGCCTGGTTAAGCAGTATTTT.

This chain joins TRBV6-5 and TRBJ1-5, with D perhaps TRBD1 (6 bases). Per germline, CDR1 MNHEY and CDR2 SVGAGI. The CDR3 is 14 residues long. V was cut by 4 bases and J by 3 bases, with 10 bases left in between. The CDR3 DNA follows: TGTGCCAGCAGTTCCCAGGGGTTCAATCAGCCCCAGCATTTT. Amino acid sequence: CASSSQGFNQPQHF.

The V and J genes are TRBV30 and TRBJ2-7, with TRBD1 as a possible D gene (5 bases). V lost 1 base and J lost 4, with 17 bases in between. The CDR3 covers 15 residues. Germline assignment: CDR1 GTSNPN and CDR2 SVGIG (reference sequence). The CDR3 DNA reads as TGTGCCTGGAGTGGCCTAGGGGCGGTCTTATACGAGCAGTACTTC. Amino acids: CAWSGLGAVLYEQYF.

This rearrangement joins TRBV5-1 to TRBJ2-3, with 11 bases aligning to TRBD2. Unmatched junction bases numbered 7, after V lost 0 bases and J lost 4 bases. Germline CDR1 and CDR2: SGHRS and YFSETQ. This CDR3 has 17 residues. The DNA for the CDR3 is TGCGCCAGCAGCTTGGCCGTAGCGGGGGGGCGGGCAGATACGCAGTATTTT. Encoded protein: CASSLAVAGGRADTQYF.

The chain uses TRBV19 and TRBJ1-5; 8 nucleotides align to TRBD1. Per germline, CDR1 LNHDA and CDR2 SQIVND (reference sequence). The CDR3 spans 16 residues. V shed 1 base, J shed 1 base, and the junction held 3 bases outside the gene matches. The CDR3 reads CASSIGTGRSNQPQHF. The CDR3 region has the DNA TGTGCCAGTAGTATAGGGACAGGGAGGAGCAATCAGCCCCAGCATTTT. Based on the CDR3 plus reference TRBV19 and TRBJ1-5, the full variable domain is DGGITQSPKYLFRKEGQNVTLSCEQNLNHDAMYWYRQDPGQGLRLIYYSQIVNDFQKGDIAEGYSVSREKKESFPLTVTSAQKNPTAFYLCASSIGTGRSNQPQHFGDGTRLSIL.

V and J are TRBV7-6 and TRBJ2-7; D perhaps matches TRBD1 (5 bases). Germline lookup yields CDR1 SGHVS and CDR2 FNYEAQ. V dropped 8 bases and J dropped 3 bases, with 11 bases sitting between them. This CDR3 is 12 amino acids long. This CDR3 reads CASGNRFYEQYF. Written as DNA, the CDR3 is TGTGCCAGCGGCAACAGGTTCTACGAGCAGTACTTC.

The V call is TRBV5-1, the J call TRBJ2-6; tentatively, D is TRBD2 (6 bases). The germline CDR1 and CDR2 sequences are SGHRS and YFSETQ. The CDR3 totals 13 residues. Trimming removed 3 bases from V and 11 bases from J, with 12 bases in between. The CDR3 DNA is TGCGCCAGCAGCTCCGGCGGGGATTACGTCCTGACTTTC. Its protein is CASSSGGDYVLTF.

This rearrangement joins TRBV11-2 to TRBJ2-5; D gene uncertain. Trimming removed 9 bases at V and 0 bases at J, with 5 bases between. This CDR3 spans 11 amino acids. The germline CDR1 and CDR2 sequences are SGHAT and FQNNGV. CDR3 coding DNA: TGTGCCAGTCAAAACCAAGAGACCCAGTACTTC. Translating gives CASQNQETQYF. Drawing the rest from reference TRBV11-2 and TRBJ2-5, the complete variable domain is EAGVAQSPRYKIIEKRQSVAFWCNPISGHATLYWYQQILGQGPKLLIQFQNNGVVDDSQLPKDRFSAERLKGVDSTLKIQPAKLEDSAVYLCASQNQETQYFGPGTRLLVL.

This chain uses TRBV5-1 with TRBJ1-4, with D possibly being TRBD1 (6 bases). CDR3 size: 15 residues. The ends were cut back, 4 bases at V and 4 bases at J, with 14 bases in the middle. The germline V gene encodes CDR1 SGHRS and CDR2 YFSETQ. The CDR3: CASSARGGDNEKLFF. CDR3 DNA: TGCGCCAGCAGCGCCAGGGGTGGGGATAATGAAAAACTGTTTTTT.

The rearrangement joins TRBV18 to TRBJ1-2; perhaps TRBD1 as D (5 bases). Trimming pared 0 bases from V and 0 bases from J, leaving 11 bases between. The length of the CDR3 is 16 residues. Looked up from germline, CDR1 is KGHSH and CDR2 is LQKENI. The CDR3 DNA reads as TGTGCCAGCTCACCACCTATAAGGGGCTCTAACTATGGCTACACCTTC. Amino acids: CASSPPIRGSNYGYTF.